This TCR beta chain was sequenced during a study of human T cells and chemical hapten exposure. Overall study: The sensitizing agent was 2% DPC, placed on around 2 cm by around 2 cm of upper inner arm skin.

This clonotype was counted a few times. Regarding time point: patch test 3, about 24 weeks after DPC sensitization. The treatment was: therapeutic diphenylcyclopropenone sensitization with weekly scalp DPC. Suited to DPC and affected by alopecia, the donors ranged from 18 to 70 years old. MiXCR, run by TCRdb on the RACE reads, gives a single entry per CDR3 protein. The table lists 55,000 to 75,000 distinct CDR3 sequences, approximately 13% of them singletons. The CDR3 covers 15 residues. The V gene end was trimmed by 6 bases and the J gene end by 1 base; junction bases not matched to a gene: 7. Germline CDR1 is SGHTA and CDR2 is FQGNSA.

The rearrangement joins TRBV7-2 to TRBJ2-5, with 8 positions matching TRBD1. The source of this sequence is a man aged 30 to 45 with alopecia areata. Some clones in this sample may be carry-over from other donors' samples. The sequences come from whole blood, collected in connection with sensitization to the hapten diphenylcyclopropenone (DPC). The CDR3: CASRGRTGPQETQYF. CDR3 nucleotide sequence: TGTGCCAGCAGGGGGCGGACAGGGCCCCAAGAGACCCAGTACTTC.